The 17 T cell receptor beta chains presented below share a single source sample, sequenced in a study of regulatory T cells in long-lasting Graves disease. Both iRepertoire HTBI primers and Arm-PCR of CDR3 regions were used to build the TCR beta libraries. Via MiXCR, TCRdb re-called the multiplex PCR reads, giving one row per CDR3 protein. Among roughly 490,000 distinct CDR3 sequences listed, around a fifth were seen once. Described time point: persistent/refractory GD, antithyroid drugs over 5 years with positive TRAb. From RNA extracted from PBMCs, the TCR library was made. Sequencing was performed on peripheral blood mononuclear cells (PBMCs), taken when the disease was refractory, from a patient treated with antithyroid drugs. The source is a female donor with Graves disease.

The rearrangement joins TRBV6-1 to TRBJ2-7; TRBD2 agrees at 7 bases. V shed 2 bases and J 0 bases; nucleotides not matched to a gene: 4. Germline V gene sequence: CDR1 MNHNS, CDR2 SASEGT. The CDR3 spans 15 residues. In DNA, the CDR3 is TGTGCCAGCAGTGAATGGGGGGGTCACTCCTACGAGCAGTACTTC. Encoded protein: CASSEWGGHSYEQYF.

As for this clonotype: One end of the junction fails to match germline, which may point to a read error. V gene TRBV12-3 or TRBV12-4 combines with J gene TRBJ2-1; no clear D. The CDR3 is 13 amino acids. The CDR3 is CASSPRTESPLWF. DNA for the CDR3: TGTGCCAGCAGTCCCCGTACGGAATCCCCCCTTTGGTTC.

This clonotype was observed at least ten times. This chain uses TRBV28 with TRBJ1-5, with D possibly being TRBD1 (6 bases). The CDR3 is 14 amino acids. Per the germline V gene, CDR1 is MDHEN and CDR2 is SYDVKM. Trimming shortened V by 5 bases and J by 6 bases, and 14 bases separated the two germline ends. CDR3 DNA: TGTGCCAGCAGTACTGGGGGCGGGGGTCAGCCCCAGCATTTT. Translating gives CASSTGGGGQPQHF.

In regard to this clonotype: A much larger clone differs from this one at a single base, so this may be a read error. The chain employs TRBV9 and TRBJ2-7; tentatively, D is TRBD1 (6 bases). Trimming took 3 bases from V and 1 from J, leaving 11 bases between them. CDR3 length: 14 amino acids. CDR1 is SGDLS and CDR2 is YYNGEE in the germline V gene. In DNA form, the CDR3 reads TGTGCCAGCAGCGCCGAGGACAGTTCCTACGAGCAGTACTTC. Translating it yields CASSAEDSSYEQYF.

This clonotype has ten or more counts. This rearrangement joins TRBV19 to TRBJ1-2; the match to TRBD1 covers 7 bases. Trimming took 1 base from V and 7 from J; bases not matched to a gene: 18. From germline, CDR1 is LNHDA and CDR2 SQIVND (reference sequence). This CDR3 region has 18 residues. The CDR3 loop reads CASSIAETGWIGRTGYTF. CDR3 nucleotides: TGTGCCAGTAGTATAGCTGAGACAGGGTGGATTGGTCGAACTGGCTACACCTTC.

This clonotype appeared a few times. The chain's CDR3 is CASSQPGHRPGGYTF. The CDR3 nucleotides read TGCGCCAGCAGCCAGCCCGGCCACAGACCAGGAGGCTACACCTTC. This chain joins TRBV4-1 and TRBJ1-2; D unresolved. Trimming took off 3 bases at V and 8 bases at J, with 19 bases between the two ends. Per germline, CDR1 MGHRA and CDR2 YSYEKL. CDR3 length: 15 amino acids.

Many counts were recorded for this clonotype. The chain employs TRBV7-2 and TRBJ1-5; 7 bases map to TRBD1. The germline gives CDR1 SGHTA, CDR2 FQGNSA. CDR3 size: 15 residues. V trimming: 6 bases; J trimming: 4 bases; junction bases outside the gene matches: 9. The CDR3 DNA reads as TGTGCCAGCAGTTCGAGCAGGGGGGGAAATCAGCCCCAGCATTTT. Protein: CASSSSRGGNQPQHF.

This clonotype appeared a few times. The genes are TRBV6-1 and TRBJ1-2; no firm D call. The ends were cut back, 6 bases at V and 4 bases at J, with 12 bases in the middle. The germline gives CDR1 MNHNS, CDR2 SASEGT. CDR3 size: 13 residues. The DNA of the CDR3 is TGTGCCAGCAGCATACAGCCCACCTATGGCTACACCTTC. It codes for CASSIQPTYGYTF.

Ten or more counts support this clonotype. The chain links TRBV28 to TRBJ1-5; D possibly corresponds to TRBD1 (5 bases). With 6 bases removed from V and 0 bases from J, the gap between germline ends came to 18 bases. This CDR3 has 17 amino acids. CDR1 and CDR2 (germline): MDHEN, SYDVKM. CDR3 coding DNA: TGTGCCAGCAGCCTGTTCTCGGGGCTAGGTAGCAATCAGCCCCAGCATTTT. This gives the protein CASSLFSGLGSNQPQHF. The variable domain in full, completed from reference TRBV28 and TRBJ1-5, reads DVKVTQSSRYLVKRTGEKVFLECVQDMDHENMFWYRQDPGLGLRLIYFSYDVKMKEKGDIPEGYSVSREKKERFSLILESASTNQTSMYLCASSLFSGLGSNQPQHFGDGTRLSIL.

The chain recombines TRBV14 with TRBJ2-7; D remains unclear. Trimming cost V 3 bases and J 2 bases, with 8 bases left between them. The germline V gene encodes CDR1 SGHDN and CDR2 FVKESK. The CDR3 sequence is 13 residues long. CDR3 nucleotides: TGTGCCAGCAGCCAGAGTACAACCTACGAGCAGTACTTC. Amino acid sequence: CASSQSTTYEQYF.

This clonotype was seen more than once but under ten times. The rearrangement joins TRBV19 to TRBJ2-7, with 7 bases lining up with TRBD1. V shed 3 bases and J 2 bases; nucleotides not matched to a gene: 7. The length of the CDR3 is 15 residues. CDR1 is LNHDA and CDR2 is SQIVND in the germline V gene (reference sequence). The CDR3 sequence: CASSIEVTGPYEQYF. The CDR3 nucleotides read TGTGCCAGTAGTATTGAGGTGACAGGGCCCTACGAGCAGTACTTC.

V gene TRBV7-9 combines with J gene TRBJ1-1; 7 bases map to TRBD1. Trimming at V came to 0 bases and at J to 6 bases, leaving 1 base not matched to a gene. This CDR3 is 13 amino acids long. In germline, CDR1 is SEHNR, CDR2 FQNEAQ (reference sequence). The CDR3 DNA reads as TGTGCCAGCAGCTTAGCGCAGGGGGCTGAAGCTTTCTTT. The encoded protein is CASSLAQGAEAFF.

The chain recombines TRBV7-6 with TRBJ2-7; possible D gene TRBD2, 7 bases. V was cut by 4 bases and J by 2 bases, with 18 bases left in between. The CDR3 is 16 residues long. Germline values: CDR1 SGHVS, CDR2 FNYEAQ. The CDR3 DNA follows: TGTGCCAGCAGCTCAAGGGGAGGGGGGATCCCCTACGAGCAGTACTTC. Its translation is CASSSRGGGIPYEQYF.

This clonotype appeared many times. The germline gene is not matched at one end of the junction; a read error may be the cause. The CDR3 protein is CASRKAGGQGTQYF. In nucleotides, the CDR3 is TGTGCCAGCAGGAAAGCGGGAGGGCAAGGGACCCAGTACTTC. J is TRBJ2-5 and V is TRBV2, with 10 bases fitting TRBD2. The CDR3 contains 14 residues. From germline, CDR1 is SNHLY and CDR2 FYNNEI.

This clonotype was observed once. The chain has TRBV6-2 or TRBV6-3 and TRBJ2-1; 8 nucleotides align to TRBD1. CDR1 and CDR2 from the germline V gene are MNHEY and SVGEGT. The V segment lost 5 bases and the J segment 1 base; nucleotides outside the gene matches: 1. The CDR3 consists of 14 residues. The CDR3 here is CASSDRGSYNEQFF. CDR3 DNA: TGTGCCAGCAGTGACAGGGGATCCTACAATGAGCAGTTCTTC.

The genes are TRBV10-3 and TRBJ2-7; D is unresolved. CDR1 and CDR2 from the germline V gene are ENHRY and SYGVKD. The CDR3 contains 13 residues. The V end lost 2 bases, the J end lost 4 bases, and 9 bases lay between the germline ends. The CDR3 loop reads CAISEGRLYEQYF. CDR3 in DNA: TGTGCCATCAGTGAGGGACGGCTATACGAGCAGTACTTC.

This clonotype was seen repeatedly, ten times or more. This chain joins TRBV12-3 or TRBV12-4 and TRBJ1-1, with D tentatively TRBD1 (5 bases). V was trimmed by 6 bases and J by 4 bases, leaving 15 bases between them. The CDR3 has 14 residues. The CDR3 loop is CASRKSGTGTEAFF. In DNA, the CDR3 is TGTGCCAGCAGAAAATCAGGGACGGGCACTGAAGCTTTCTTT.